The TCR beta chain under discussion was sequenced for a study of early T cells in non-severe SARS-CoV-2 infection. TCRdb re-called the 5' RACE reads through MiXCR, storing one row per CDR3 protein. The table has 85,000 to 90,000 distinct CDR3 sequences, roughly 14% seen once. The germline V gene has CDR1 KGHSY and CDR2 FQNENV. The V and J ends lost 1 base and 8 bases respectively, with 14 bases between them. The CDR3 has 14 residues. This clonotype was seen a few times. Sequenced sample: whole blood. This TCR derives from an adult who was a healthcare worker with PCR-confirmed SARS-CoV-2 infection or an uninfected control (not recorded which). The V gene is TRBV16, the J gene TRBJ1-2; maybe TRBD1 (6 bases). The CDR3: CASSQFKGDKGYTF. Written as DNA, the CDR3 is TGTGCCAGCAGCCAATTCAAGGGGGACAAAGGCTACACCTTC.